The rows below give T cell receptor beta chains drawn from one sample of a study of shared clonotypes between healthy human individuals. The data were produced by immunoSEQ multiplex PCR, yet TCRdb's version contains in-frame clones alone and is incomplete. Of some 2,100,000 clones in the sample, 90% to 97% were seen once. Sequenced sample: naive CD4+ T cells sorted from blood. The origin of the receptors is a young man in good health. The CDR3 runs from the conserved cysteine through the conserved F or W. The D gene is left open where the match is weak. A row's size may be missing; if present it is once, few, many or a size class.

CDR3 DNA: TGTGCCATCAGTGAAAGCAGGGGGCTTGGGGCCAACGTCCTGACTTTC; CDR3 protein: CAISESRGLGANVLTF; D gene: TRBD1; V gene: TRBV10-3; clone size: -; J gene: TRBJ2-6
CDR3 DNA: TGTGCCAGTAGTATAGGAGGACAGGGAATATCCGAGCAGTACTTC; CDR3 protein: CASSIGGQGISEQYF; D gene: TRBD1; V gene: TRBV19; clone size: -; J gene: TRBJ2-7
CDR3 DNA: TGTGCCAGCGCTGATTCGGGACAGGGGTTGTACGAGCAGTACTTC; CDR3 protein: CASADSGQGLYEQYF; D gene: TRBD1; V gene: TRBV27; clone size: -; J gene: TRBJ2-7
CDR3 DNA: TGCAGCGGGCGACAGGGGCAGGGCAATGAGCAGTTCTTC; CDR3 protein: CSGRQGQGNEQFF; D gene: TRBD1; V gene: TRBV29-1; clone size: -; J gene: TRBJ2-1
CDR3 DNA: TGTGCCAGCAGCTTGGAAGGGTACGCCGGGGAGCTGTTTTTT; CDR3 protein: CASSLEGYAGELFF; D gene: -; V gene: TRBV7-9; clone size: -; J gene: TRBJ2-2
CDR3 DNA: TGTGCCTGGAGTGGGCTCCTGGACAGTTACTATGGCTACACCTTC; CDR3 protein: CAWSGLLDSYYGYTF; D gene: -; V gene: TRBV30; clone size: -; J gene: TRBJ1-2
CDR3 DNA: TGTGCCAGCAGCTTAGTGTGGCGGGAGGGCACCACGATCTACGAGCAGTACTTC; CDR3 protein: CASSLVWREGTTIYEQYF; D gene: TRBD2; V gene: TRBV7-9; clone size: once; J gene: TRBJ2-7
CDR3 DNA: TGTGCCAGCAGCGGGACCTCGAGCTCCTACGAGCAGTACTTC; CDR3 protein: CASSGTSSSYEQYF; D gene: -; V gene: TRBV9; clone size: -; J gene: TRBJ2-7
CDR3 DNA: TGTGCCAGCAGCTTAAAGCTCCGGCAGACTGGGGCCAACGTCCTGACTTTC; CDR3 protein: CASSLKLRQTGANVLTF; D gene: -; V gene: TRBV13; clone size: -; J gene: TRBJ2-6
CDR3 DNA: TGTGCCAGCAGTGAAACAGGAAGGGCTGAGCAGTTCTTC; CDR3 protein: CASSETGRAEQFF; D gene: -; V gene: TRBV25-1; clone size: -; J gene: TRBJ2-1
CDR3 DNA: TGTGCCAGCAGTTTACAGGGGGCTTCGAATGGGGACACCATATATTTT; CDR3 protein: CASSLQGASNGDTIYF; D gene: TRBD1; V gene: TRBV6-5; clone size: -; J gene: TRBJ1-3
CDR3 DNA: TGTGCCAGCAGTGAACTGGGGACTAGCGGGTCTTACGAGCAGTACTTC; CDR3 protein: CASSELGTSGSYEQYF; D gene: TRBD2; V gene: TRBV6-1; clone size: once; J gene: TRBJ2-7
CDR3 DNA: TGCGCCAGCAGCCTCGGGGCAGGGGCTAACTATGGCTACACCTTC; CDR3 protein: CASSLGAGANYGYTF; D gene: -; V gene: TRBV4-3; clone size: -; J gene: TRBJ1-2
CDR3 DNA: TGCGCCAGCAGCTTCGGGATCATCAAAGAGACCCAGTACTTC; CDR3 protein: CASSFGIIKETQYF; D gene: -; V gene: TRBV5-1; clone size: -; J gene: TRBJ2-5
CDR3 DNA: TGTGCCAGCAGCGTAGAGGGGGCCCCTGGAAACACCATATATTTT; CDR3 protein: CASSVEGAPGNTIYF; D gene: TRBD1; V gene: TRBV9; clone size: -; J gene: TRBJ1-3
CDR3 DNA: TGCGCCAGCAGTCTTTTAAAAGGGGGAAGCTACGAGCAGTACTTC; CDR3 protein: CASSLLKGGSYEQYF; D gene: -; V gene: TRBV5-1; clone size: once; J gene: TRBJ2-7
CDR3 DNA: TGCAGCGTTGGGGGGCTAGCGGGAGCAGATACGCAGTATTTT; CDR3 protein: CSVGGLAGADTQYF; D gene: TRBD2; V gene: TRBV29-1; clone size: -; J gene: TRBJ2-3
CDR3 DNA: TGTGCCAGCAACCCCTCGGGAGCTACCTACGAGCAGTACTTC; CDR3 protein: CASNPSGATYEQYF; D gene: -; V gene: TRBV6-5; clone size: -; J gene: TRBJ2-7
CDR3 DNA: TGTGCCAGCACCACCCCCGGGGGTTCCTACGAGCAGTACTTC; CDR3 protein: CASTTPGGSYEQYF; D gene: -; V gene: TRBV28; clone size: -; J gene: TRBJ2-7
CDR3 DNA: TGTGCCAGCAGCGTAGGGGGACTAGCGAAAGAGCAGTACTTC; CDR3 protein: CASSVGGLAKEQYF; D gene: TRBD2; V gene: TRBV9; clone size: -; J gene: TRBJ2-7
CDR3 DNA: TGTGCCAGCAGTTACTCGACCGGACTAGCGACCGGCGAGCAGTACTTC; CDR3 protein: CASSYSTGLATGEQYF; D gene: TRBD2; V gene: TRBV6-6; clone size: -; J gene: TRBJ2-7
CDR3 DNA: TGCGCCAGCAGCTTGGCGGCGGGATCGGTAGAGCAGTACTTC; CDR3 protein: CASSLAAGSVEQYF; D gene: -; V gene: TRBV5-1; clone size: -; J gene: TRBJ2-7
CDR3 DNA: TGTGCCAGCAGCTTGGGGACAGGGTCTTACTACGAGCAGTACTTC; CDR3 protein: CASSLGTGSYYEQYF; D gene: TRBD1; V gene: TRBV5-5; clone size: -; J gene: TRBJ2-7
CDR3 DNA: TGTGCCAGCAGCTGGGGACTAGCGGGGACCGTCAATACGCAGTATTTT; CDR3 protein: CASSWGLAGTVNTQYF; D gene: TRBD2; V gene: TRBV11-2; clone size: -; J gene: TRBJ2-3
CDR3 DNA: TGTGCCAGCAGTGGAGAGCGGGGGGCCTACGAGCAGTACTTC; CDR3 protein: CASSGERGAYEQYF; D gene: TRBD2; V gene: TRBV28; clone size: -; J gene: TRBJ2-7
CDR3 DNA: TGTGCCAGCAGTGAAGGGATCCCGTGGAGAGAGACCCAGTACTTC; CDR3 protein: CASSEGIPWRETQYF; D gene: -; V gene: TRBV6-1; clone size: -; J gene: TRBJ2-5
CDR3 DNA: TGCGCCAGCAGCTCCGATGGAACTAGCACAGATACGCAGTATTTT; CDR3 protein: CASSSDGTSTDTQYF; D gene: -; V gene: TRBV5-1; clone size: -; J gene: TRBJ2-3
CDR3 DNA: TGTGCCAGCAGTGAACGGACGGGAGTCTACGAGCAGTACTTC; CDR3 protein: CASSERTGVYEQYF; D gene: -; V gene: TRBV2; clone size: -; J gene: TRBJ2-7
CDR3 DNA: TGTGCCAGCAGTTACTCTCGATGGGGGGCTGCCTACGAGCAGTACTTC; CDR3 protein: CASSYSRWGAAYEQYF; D gene: -; V gene: TRBV6-5; clone size: -; J gene: TRBJ2-7
CDR3 DNA: TGCGCCAGCAGCACCCAGGCCCACCCCACGGAAAAACTGTTTTTT; CDR3 protein: CASSTQAHPTEKLFF; D gene: -; V gene: TRBV5-1; clone size: once; J gene: TRBJ1-4
CDR3 DNA: TGCGCCAGCAGCCAATCGACTAGCGGGAGACTCGGCACAGATACGCAGTATTTT; CDR3 protein: CASSQSTSGRLGTDTQYF; D gene: TRBD2; V gene: TRBV4-3; clone size: once; J gene: TRBJ2-3
CDR3 DNA: TGTGCCAGCAGTGAAGGACTAGCGGGGGGCTCCTACAATGAGCAGTTCTTC; CDR3 protein: CASSEGLAGGSYNEQFF; D gene: TRBD2; V gene: TRBV2; clone size: -; J gene: TRBJ2-1
CDR3 DNA: TGTGCCAGCAGCCTCACTGAGAGGAGACGAGAGACCCAGTACTTC; CDR3 protein: CASSLTERRRETQYF; D gene: -; V gene: TRBV7-8; clone size: -; J gene: TRBJ2-5
CDR3 DNA: TGTGCCAGCAGCCTAACTAGCGGGAGGTTATACAATGAGCAGTTCTTC; CDR3 protein: CASSLTSGRLYNEQFF; D gene: TRBD2; V gene: TRBV11-2; clone size: -; J gene: TRBJ2-1
CDR3 DNA: TGTGCCAGCAGCTTGTTAACCGGGGTGAACACCGGGGAGCTGTTTTTT; CDR3 protein: CASSLLTGVNTGELFF; D gene: -; V gene: TRBV5-4; clone size: -; J gene: TRBJ2-2
CDR3 DNA: TGCGCCAGCAAGGGGGACGGGACAGCTTTCTTCGAGCAGTACTTC; CDR3 protein: CASKGDGTAFFEQYF; D gene: TRBD1; V gene: TRBV5-1; clone size: -; J gene: TRBJ2-7
CDR3 DNA: TGCGCCAGCAGCCCCGGACAGGGAAAATACGAGCAGTACTTC; CDR3 protein: CASSPGQGKYEQYF; D gene: TRBD1; V gene: TRBV5-1; clone size: -; J gene: TRBJ2-7
CDR3 DNA: TGTGCCAGCAGCTTAGACCCAGGGGGGCCCACAGATACGCAGTATTTT; CDR3 protein: CASSLDPGGPTDTQYF; D gene: -; V gene: TRBV11-2; clone size: -; J gene: TRBJ2-3
CDR3 DNA: TGTGCCAGCAAAGGACAGGGGGGAATGAATTCACCCCTCCACTTT; CDR3 protein: CASKGQGGMNSPLHF; D gene: TRBD1; V gene: TRBV6-5; clone size: -; J gene: TRBJ1-6
CDR3 DNA: TGCGCCAGCAGCCGGGGCCGGGACAGGGATTATAGCAATCAGCCCCAGCATTTT; CDR3 protein: CASSRGRDRDYSNQPQHF; D gene: TRBD1; V gene: TRBV4-1; clone size: -; J gene: TRBJ1-5
CDR3 DNA: TGTGCCAGCAGCCGGACAGACGACTCTGGAAACACCATATATTTT; CDR3 protein: CASSRTDDSGNTIYF; D gene: -; V gene: TRBV7-6; clone size: once; J gene: TRBJ1-3
CDR3 DNA: TGTGCCAGCACCTTGGGGGTTGGAAACACCATATATTTT; CDR3 protein: CASTLGVGNTIYF; D gene: -; V gene: TRBV6-1; clone size: -; J gene: TRBJ1-3
CDR3 DNA: TGTGCCAGCAGTTCCTATCAGCCCCAGCATTTT; CDR3 protein: CASSSYQPQHF; D gene: -; V gene: TRBV28; clone size: -; J gene: TRBJ1-5
CDR3 DNA: TGTGCCAGCTCACCGCAGGGGGTTGAAGAGCAGTACTTC; CDR3 protein: CASSPQGVEEQYF; D gene: TRBD1; V gene: TRBV18; clone size: -; J gene: TRBJ2-7
CDR3 DNA: TGTGCCAGCTCACCAGGGCCTGGGGGCTACACCTTC; CDR3 protein: CASSPGPGGYTF; D gene: -; V gene: TRBV18; clone size: once; J gene: TRBJ1-2
CDR3 DNA: TGTGCCAGCAGCATAGCGGGGGGTACCGGGGAGCTGTTTTTT; CDR3 protein: CASSIAGGTGELFF; D gene: TRBD2; V gene: TRBV7-2; clone size: -; J gene: TRBJ2-2
CDR3 DNA: TGTGCCAGCAGCTTGGCCGCGGGCTACGAGCAGTACTTC; CDR3 protein: CASSLAAGYEQYF; D gene: -; V gene: TRBV5-5; clone size: -; J gene: TRBJ2-7
CDR3 DNA: TGTGCCAGCAGTGACACCACCTACGAGCAGTACTTC; CDR3 protein: CASSDTTYEQYF; D gene: -; V gene: TRBV6-4; clone size: -; J gene: TRBJ2-7
CDR3 DNA: TGTGCCAGCAGCTCTTGGAGCTACGAGCAGTACTTC; CDR3 protein: CASSSWSYEQYF; D gene: -; V gene: TRBV11-3; clone size: -; J gene: TRBJ2-7
CDR3 DNA: TGTGCCAGCAGCGTTGGACAGGTCGGTGAGCAGTTCTTC; CDR3 protein: CASSVGQVGEQFF; D gene: TRBD1; V gene: TRBV2; clone size: -; J gene: TRBJ2-1
CDR3 DNA: TGTGCCAGCAGCGGGAGGGCCGATTCCTACAATGAGCAGTTCTTC; CDR3 protein: CASSGRADSYNEQFF; D gene: -; V gene: TRBV9; clone size: -; J gene: TRBJ2-1
CDR3 DNA: TGTGCCAGCGGATCAGGTGCAACTAATGAAAAACTGTTTTTT; CDR3 protein: CASGSGATNEKLFF; D gene: -; V gene: TRBV28; clone size: -; J gene: TRBJ1-4
CDR3 DNA: TGCGCCAGCAGCCAAGATTGGCTGCCCCCCGGGGAGCTGTTTTTT; CDR3 protein: CASSQDWLPPGELFF; D gene: -; V gene: TRBV4-3; clone size: -; J gene: TRBJ2-2
CDR3 DNA: TGTGCCAGCACGACGTTAGAAGCTTCACCCCTCCACTTT; CDR3 protein: CASTTLEASPLHF; D gene: -; V gene: TRBV7-2; clone size: -; J gene: TRBJ1-6
CDR3 DNA: TGCGCCAGCAGCCGGGGACAGGGTCCCCTCGAGCAGTACTTC; CDR3 protein: CASSRGQGPLEQYF; D gene: TRBD1; V gene: TRBV5-1; clone size: -; J gene: TRBJ2-7
CDR3 DNA: TGTGCCAGCACCACAGGGACTACTTCCTACGAGCAGTACTTC; CDR3 protein: CASTTGTTSYEQYF; D gene: -; V gene: TRBV7-2; clone size: -; J gene: TRBJ2-7
CDR3 DNA: TGCAGCGTTAGCCCCAGGCTTGGCACTGAAGCTTTCTTT; CDR3 protein: CSVSPRLGTEAFF; D gene: -; V gene: TRBV29-1; clone size: -; J gene: TRBJ1-1